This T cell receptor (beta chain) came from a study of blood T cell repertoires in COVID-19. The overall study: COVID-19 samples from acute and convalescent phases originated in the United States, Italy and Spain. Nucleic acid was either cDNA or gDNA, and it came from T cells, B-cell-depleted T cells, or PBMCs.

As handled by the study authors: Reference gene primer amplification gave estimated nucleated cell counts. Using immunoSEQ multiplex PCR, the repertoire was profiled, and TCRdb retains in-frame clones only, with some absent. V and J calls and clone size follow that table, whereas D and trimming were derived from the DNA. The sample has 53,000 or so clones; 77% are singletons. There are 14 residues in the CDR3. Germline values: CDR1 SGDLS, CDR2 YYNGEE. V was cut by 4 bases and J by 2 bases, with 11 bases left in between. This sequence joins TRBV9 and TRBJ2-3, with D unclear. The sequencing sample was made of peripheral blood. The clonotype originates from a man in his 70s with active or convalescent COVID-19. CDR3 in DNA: TGTGCCAGCAGCCTCAAACAGACCACAGATACGCAGTATTTT. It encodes CASSLKQTTDTQYF.